This is a list of T cell receptor beta chains from one sample in a study of blood T cell repertoires in COVID-19. The table came from immunoSEQ multiplex PCR; TCRdb's copy has only in-frame clones and leaves some out. The sample yields around 55,000 clones, 75% to 95% seen once. Material for sequencing was peripheral blood. These receptor sequences come from a man between 40 and 49 years old with acute or convalescent COVID-19. Both conserved end residues are part of each CDR3. Fields, in order: J gene, clone size, CDR3 length, D gene, V gene, CDR3 DNA, CDR3 protein. D genes are given only for firm matches. The listing skips clone size in some rows; elsewhere it reads once, few, many or a size class.

TRBJ1-1,.,13,.,TRBV9,TGTGCCAGCAGCGTAGGGGTAGCGGCAGAAGCTTTCTTT,CASSVGVAAEAFF
TRBJ1-5,once,16,TRBD1,TRBV27,TGTGCCAGCAGTGCCCTGGACAGGGTGCCGGGTCAGCCCCAGCATTTT,CASSALDRVPGQPQHF
TRBJ2-7,.,15,TRBD2,TRBV25-1,TGTGCCAGCAGTGGCTCAAGCGGGACCCCCTACGAGCAGTACTTC,CASSGSSGTPYEQYF
TRBJ2-7,.,15,TRBD2,TRBV11-2,TGTGCCAGCAGCCGAGCGTTAGCGGGAGGGTATGAGCAGTACTTC,CASSRALAGGYEQYF
TRBJ2-1,.,16,TRBD2,TRBV30,TGTGCCTGGAGTCCTCCGGGACTAGCGGGTTACAATGAGCAGTTCTTC,CAWSPPGLAGYNEQFF
TRBJ1-5,.,16,.,TRBV21-1,TGTGCCAGCAGCAAAGGGTGGCAGATTAGCAATCAGCCCCAGCATTTT,CASSKGWQISNQPQHF
TRBJ2-1,.,14,TRBD2,TRBV6-4,TGTGCCAGCAGTGCTAGCGGGCCCTACAATGAGCAGTTCTTC,CASSASGPYNEQFF
TRBJ1-1,.,15,TRBD1,TRBV18,TGTGCCAGCTCGCGGACAGGGGGCGCGGGCACTGAAGCTTTCTTT,CASSRTGGAGTEAFF
TRBJ2-7,.,16,TRBD2,TRBV2,TGTGCCACCAACCAGCCCCGCGGGAGCAATTCCCACGAGCAGTACTTC,CATNQPRGSNSHEQYF
TRBJ2-1,.,12,.,TRBV29-1,TGCAGCGTTGATAACAGGGTAAATGAGCAGTTCTTC,CSVDNRVNEQFF
TRBJ2-3,.,15,.,TRBV5-1,TGCGCCAGCAGCTTAAACCATGGCCAATCAGATACGCAGTATTTT,CASSLNHGQSDTQYF
TRBJ2-7,.,14,TRBD1,TRBV9,TGTGCCAGCAGCGTAGGGGACAGCTCCTACGAGCAGTACTTC,CASSVGDSSYEQYF
TRBJ1-3,.,13,.,TRBV7-2,TGTGCCAGCAGCTCAGTCTCTGGAAACACCATATATTTT,CASSSVSGNTIYF
TRBJ2-5,.,15,TRBD2,TRBV7-3,TGTGCCAGCAGCTTGAAAGCGGGGGGCCAAGAGACCCAGTACTTC,CASSLKAGGQETQYF
TRBJ1-5,once,15,.,TRBV7-2,TGTGCCAGCAGCTTAGGAAACATGAGCAATCAGCCCCAGCATTTT,CASSLGNMSNQPQHF
TRBJ1-5,.,13,.,TRBV18,TGTGCCAGCTCCCCACTCAGGGATCAGCCCCAGCATTTT,CASSPLRDQPQHF
TRBJ1-5,.,13,TRBD1,TRBV12-3/TRBV12-4,TGTGCCAGCAGTGGGACAGGGGGACAGCCCCAGCATTTT,CASSGTGGQPQHF
TRBJ1-1,.,14,TRBD1,TRBV2,TGTGCCAGCAGTGGACAGGGGGGAGGCACTGAAGCTTTCTTT,CASSGQGGGTEAFF
TRBJ1-4,.,14,.,TRBV30,TGTGCCTGGTCCACAGGTACAACTAATGAAAAACTGTTTTTT,CAWSTGTTNEKLFF
TRBJ1-3,.,15,.,TRBV6-5,TGTGCCAGCAGTTACTCGGGCACCTCGGGGAACACCATATATTTT,CASSYSGTSGNTIYF
TRBJ1-2,.,16,TRBD1,TRBV3-1/TRBV3-2,TGTGCCAGCAGCCATCCCGACGCGGGACAGGGGCCAAAGTACACCTTC,CASSHPDAGQGPKYTF
TRBJ2-7,.,13,TRBD1,TRBV10-1,TGCGCCAGCAGTAGGGGACAGGGAGGAGAGCAGTACTTC,CASSRGQGGEQYF
TRBJ2-4,.,16,.,TRBV4-3,TGCGCCAGCAGCCAAGCCCAACAAGGAGTTTTAAACATTCAGTACTTC,CASSQAQQGVLNIQYF
TRBJ2-5,.,12,.,TRBV23-1,TGCGCCAGCAGTCACCTTAGGAGGGCCCAGTACTTC,CASSHLRRAQYF
TRBJ2-3,.,15,.,TRBV11-2,TGTGCCAGCAGCTTAGGTGGGCTCTCGGCAGATACGCAGTATTTT,CASSLGGLSADTQYF
TRBJ1-2,.,16,.,TRBV7-9,TGTGCCAGCAGCTTAGTCGCCGTTGGGCAGTCCTATGGCTACACCTTC,CASSLVAVGQSYGYTF
TRBJ1-1,.,15,TRBD1,TRBV14,TGTGCCAGCAGCCACCTGACAGGGGTTGACACTGAAGCTTTCTTT,CASSHLTGVDTEAFF
TRBJ2-2,few,17,.,TRBV7-9,TGTGCCAGCAGCTTAGGCCGGCTAGAACTGAACACCGGGGAGCTGTTTTTT,CASSLGRLELNTGELFF
TRBJ2-7,.,13,TRBD2,TRBV29-1,TGCAGCGTTGAGGAGCGGGAAATCGACGAGCAGTACTTC,CSVEEREIDEQYF
TRBJ2-1,.,16,TRBD2,TRBV23-1,TGCGCCAGCAGTCAATCCAAGGGACTAGCCGGGAATGAGCAGTTCTTC,CASSQSKGLAGNEQFF
TRBJ2-5,.,15,.,TRBV14,TGTGCCAGCAGCCAAGATTTAGGGGCCCTAGAGACCCAGTACTTC,CASSQDLGALETQYF
TRBJ1-2,.,13,.,TRBV5-6,TGTGCCAGCAGCTTGGCCGGGAGGGGTGGCTACACCTTC,CASSLAGRGGYTF
TRBJ1-1,.,16,.,TRBV28,TGTGCCAGCAGTACTCCCGACAGGCCAAAGGGGACTGAAGCTTTCTTT,CASSTPDRPKGTEAFF
TRBJ2-7,few,13,TRBD1,TRBV10-1,TGCGCCAGCAGTGAGACAGGGGTGGGAGAGCAGTACTTC,CASSETGVGEQYF
TRBJ2-5,.,13,.,TRBV12-3/TRBV12-4,TGTGCCAGCAGTTTAGGCTTTCGGGAGACCCAGTACTTC,CASSLGFRETQYF
TRBJ2-5,.,16,TRBD2,TRBV5-1,TGCGCCAGCAGCTTGGTAGCGGGAGCCCGCCAAGAGACCCAGTACTTC,CASSLVAGARQETQYF
TRBJ1-4,.,11,.,TRBV20-1,TGCAGTGCTAGAGAGGGGGGTCATCTGTTTTTT,CSAREGGHLFF
TRBJ2-1,.,17,TRBD1,TRBV11-3,TGTGCCAGCAGCTTAGTCGGGACAGGCCGCTCCTACAATGAGCAGTTCTTC,CASSLVGTGRSYNEQFF
TRBJ2-7,.,15,.,TRBV5-1,TGCGCCAGCAGCAGAGGAGGGGTATACTCCTACGAGCAGTACTTC,CASSRGGVYSYEQYF
TRBJ2-7,.,13,.,TRBV20-1,TGCAGTGCTAGTGACCCACCTTTAGTCGAGCAGTACTTC,CSASDPPLVEQYF
TRBJ2-2,.,13,.,TRBV28,TGTGCCAGCAGTTACCAGGGTCCCGGGGAGCTGTTTTTT,CASSYQGPGELFF
TRBJ2-3,.,14,.,TRBV5-8,TGTGCCAGCAGCTTAACGAGGTTGGCAGATACGCAGTATTTT,CASSLTRLADTQYF
TRBJ1-1,.,14,.,TRBV6-2/TRBV6-3,TGTGCCAGCAGTTTCCGACACGTAGGCACTGAAGCTTTCTTT,CASSFRHVGTEAFF
TRBJ2-1,.,12,.,TRBV12-3/TRBV12-4,TGTGCCAGCAGTCTCTCCTACAATGAGCAGTTCTTC,CASSLSYNEQFF
TRBJ1-4,.,11,.,TRBV20-1,TGCAGTGCTAGAGTACTGGAAAAACTGTTTTTT,CSARVLEKLFF
TRBJ2-3,.,17,TRBD2,TRBV5-1,TGCGCCAGCAGCCCAAACGCCCTAGCGGGTTCCACAGATACGCAGTATTTT,CASSPNALAGSTDTQYF
TRBJ2-2,.,13,.,TRBV9,TGTGCCAGCAGCGCCCTCCGGGGTGGGGAGCTGTTTTTT,CASSALRGGELFF
TRBJ2-3,.,15,TRBD2,TRBV20-1,TGCAGTGCTAGTCTGTCTAGCGGGAGCACAGATACGCAGTATTTT,CSASLSSGSTDTQYF
TRBJ2-1,.,14,TRBD2,TRBV9,TGTGCCAGCAGCGTAGGACTAGCGGGGGATGAGCAGTTCTTC,CASSVGLAGDEQFF
TRBJ2-7,.,12,.,TRBV19,TGTGCCACCCGGGACCTCGGGAGAGAGCAGTACTTC,CATRDLGREQYF
TRBJ2-3,.,11,.,TRBV2,TGTGCCAGCAGTGGAGAAGGGGCGCAGTATTTT,CASSGEGAQYF
TRBJ1-1,.,13,TRBD1,TRBV29-1,TGCAGCGCCTTGACAGGGGTGGGCACTGAAGCTTTCTTT,CSALTGVGTEAFF
TRBJ2-5,.,15,TRBD2,TRBV6-5,TGTGCCAGCAGTTACTATAGCGGGAACCAAGAGACCCAGTACTTC,CASSYYSGNQETQYF